Below are 2 T cell receptor beta chains sequenced from a single sample in a study. Adaptor-ligated barcode primers were used to amplify TRBV12-4/TRBJ1-2 clonotypes. Each CDR3 protein gets one entry after TCRdb re-called the multiplex PCR reads with MiXCR. The sample contains 1,500 to 2,000 distinct CDR3 sequences, approximately 3.8% of which appear only once. The sequenced material came from naive CD4+ T cells sorted from blood. Specified subset: naive CD4+ T cells, CD4+CD45RA+CD25-. Receptors originate from a female donor with breast cancer.

This clonotype has ten or more counts. The chain carries TRBV12-3 or TRBV12-4 and TRBJ1-2; D gene unclear. Trimming cost V 5 bases and J 2 bases, with 9 bases left between them. There are 13 residues in the CDR3. The CDR3 loop reads CASSTDGNYGYTF. The CDR3 coding sequence is TGTGCCAGCAGTACCGACGGGAACTATGGCTACACCTTC.

By sample share, this clonotype is large (0.1 to 1%). The J gene is TRBJ1-2, the V gene TRBV12-3 or TRBV12-4; tentatively, D is TRBD1 (5 bases). The CDR3 is made up of 16 amino acids. V lost 0 bases and J 2 bases, leaving 13 bases between the germline ends. The CDR3, as DNA: TGTGCCAGCAGTTTAGCCACCCGGGCAGGGAACTATGGCTACACCTTC. Its translation: CASSLATRAGNYGYTF.